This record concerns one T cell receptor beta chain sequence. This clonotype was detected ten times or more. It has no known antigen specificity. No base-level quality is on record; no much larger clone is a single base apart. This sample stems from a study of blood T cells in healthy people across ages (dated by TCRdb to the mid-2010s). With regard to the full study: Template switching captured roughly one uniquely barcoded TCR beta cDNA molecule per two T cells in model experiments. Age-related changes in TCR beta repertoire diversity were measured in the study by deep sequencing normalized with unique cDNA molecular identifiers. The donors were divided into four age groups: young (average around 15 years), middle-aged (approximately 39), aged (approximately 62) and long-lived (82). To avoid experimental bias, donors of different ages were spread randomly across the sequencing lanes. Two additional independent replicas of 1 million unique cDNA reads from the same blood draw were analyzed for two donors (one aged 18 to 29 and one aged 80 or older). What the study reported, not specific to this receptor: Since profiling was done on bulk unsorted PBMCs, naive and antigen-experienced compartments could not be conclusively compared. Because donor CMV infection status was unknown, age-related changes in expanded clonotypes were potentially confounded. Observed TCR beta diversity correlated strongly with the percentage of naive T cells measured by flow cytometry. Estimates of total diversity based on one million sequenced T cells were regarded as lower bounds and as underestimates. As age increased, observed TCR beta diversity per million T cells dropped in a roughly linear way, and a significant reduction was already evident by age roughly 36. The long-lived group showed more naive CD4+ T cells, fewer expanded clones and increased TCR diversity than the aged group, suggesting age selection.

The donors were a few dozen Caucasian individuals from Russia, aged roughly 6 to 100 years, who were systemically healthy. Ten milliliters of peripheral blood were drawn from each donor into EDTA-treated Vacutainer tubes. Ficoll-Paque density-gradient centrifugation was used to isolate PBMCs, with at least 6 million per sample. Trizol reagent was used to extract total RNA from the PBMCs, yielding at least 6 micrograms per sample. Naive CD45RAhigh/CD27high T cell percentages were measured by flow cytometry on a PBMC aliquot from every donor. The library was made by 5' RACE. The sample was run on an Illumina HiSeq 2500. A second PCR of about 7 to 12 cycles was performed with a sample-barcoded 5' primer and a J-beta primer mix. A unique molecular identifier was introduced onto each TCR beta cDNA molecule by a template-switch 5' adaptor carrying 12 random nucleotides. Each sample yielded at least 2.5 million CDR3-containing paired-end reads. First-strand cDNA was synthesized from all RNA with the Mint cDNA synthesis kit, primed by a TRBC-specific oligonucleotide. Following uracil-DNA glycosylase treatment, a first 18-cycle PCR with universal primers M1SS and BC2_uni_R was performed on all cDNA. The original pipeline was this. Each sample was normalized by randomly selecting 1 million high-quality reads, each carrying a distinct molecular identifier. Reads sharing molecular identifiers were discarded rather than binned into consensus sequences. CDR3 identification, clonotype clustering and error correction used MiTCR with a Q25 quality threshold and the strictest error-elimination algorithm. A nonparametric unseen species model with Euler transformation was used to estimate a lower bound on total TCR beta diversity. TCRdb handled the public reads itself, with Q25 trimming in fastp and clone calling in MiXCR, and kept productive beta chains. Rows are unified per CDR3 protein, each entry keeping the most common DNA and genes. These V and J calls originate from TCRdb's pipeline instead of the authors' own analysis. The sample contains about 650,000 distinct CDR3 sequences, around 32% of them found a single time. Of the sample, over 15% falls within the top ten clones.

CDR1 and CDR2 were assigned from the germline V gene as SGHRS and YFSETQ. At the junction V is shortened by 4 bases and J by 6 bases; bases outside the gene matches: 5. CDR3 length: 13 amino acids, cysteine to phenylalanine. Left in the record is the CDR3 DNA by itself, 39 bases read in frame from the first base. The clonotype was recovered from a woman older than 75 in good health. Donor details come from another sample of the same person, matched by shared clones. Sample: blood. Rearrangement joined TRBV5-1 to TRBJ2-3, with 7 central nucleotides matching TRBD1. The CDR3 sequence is CASSPQQGDTQYF. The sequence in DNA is TGCGCCAGCAGCCCTCAACAGGGGGATACGCAGTATTTT. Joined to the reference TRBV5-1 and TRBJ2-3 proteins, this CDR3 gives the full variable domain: KAGVTQTPRYLIKTRGQQVTLSCSPISGHRSVSWYQQTPGQGLQFLFEYFSETQRNKGNFPGRFSGRQFSNSRSEMNVSTLELGDSALYLCASSPQQGDTQYFGPGTRLTVL.